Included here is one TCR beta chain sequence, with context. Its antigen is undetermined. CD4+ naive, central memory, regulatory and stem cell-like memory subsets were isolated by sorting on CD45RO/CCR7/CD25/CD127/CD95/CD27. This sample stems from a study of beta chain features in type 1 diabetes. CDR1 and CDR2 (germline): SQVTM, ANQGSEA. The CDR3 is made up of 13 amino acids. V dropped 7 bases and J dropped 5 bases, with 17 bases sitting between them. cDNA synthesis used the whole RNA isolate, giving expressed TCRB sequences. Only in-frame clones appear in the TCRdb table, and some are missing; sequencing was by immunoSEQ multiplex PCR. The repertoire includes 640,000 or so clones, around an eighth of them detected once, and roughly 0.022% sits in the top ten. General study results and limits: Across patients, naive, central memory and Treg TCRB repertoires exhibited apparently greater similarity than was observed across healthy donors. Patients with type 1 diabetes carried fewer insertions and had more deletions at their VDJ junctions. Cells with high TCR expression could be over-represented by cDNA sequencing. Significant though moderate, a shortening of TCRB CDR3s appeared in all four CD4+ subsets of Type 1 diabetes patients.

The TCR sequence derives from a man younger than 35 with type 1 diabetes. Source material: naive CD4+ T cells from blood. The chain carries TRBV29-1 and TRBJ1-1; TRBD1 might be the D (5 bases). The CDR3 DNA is TGCAGCGGCACTGGGGGGGTATGGACTGAAGCTTTCTTT. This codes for CSGTGGVWTEAFF.